What follows is one T cell receptor (beta chain) and its context. Its matching antigen is unknown. The source of the sample is a study of cytomegalovirus exposure and HLA in healthy donors. Study results and limitations: An analysis that was carried out later associated 16,951 TCR beta sequences with HLA alleles at 0.05 false discovery rate. Published work reported that the classifier diagnosed cytomegalovirus status with high specificity and sensitivity.

With 60 Vbeta and 13 Jbeta primers, the PCR was carried out. Method: immunoSEQ multiplex PCR; TCRdb's copy keeps in-frame clones and lacks some. This sample has fewer than 200,000 clones, with 55% to 75% found just once. Sequencing was performed on PBMCs. The clonotype comes from a human donor in good health.

As DNA, the CDR3 is TGTGCCTGGACCCTCAGGGGTTACGAGCAGTACTTC. Its translation: CAWTLRGYEQYF. The chain links TRBV30 to TRBJ2-7; D is possibly TRBD1 (6 bases). V dropped 4 bases and J dropped 4 bases, with 11 bases sitting between them. The CDR3 runs 12 residues. Germline lookup yields CDR1 GTSNPN and CDR2 SVGIG (reference sequence).